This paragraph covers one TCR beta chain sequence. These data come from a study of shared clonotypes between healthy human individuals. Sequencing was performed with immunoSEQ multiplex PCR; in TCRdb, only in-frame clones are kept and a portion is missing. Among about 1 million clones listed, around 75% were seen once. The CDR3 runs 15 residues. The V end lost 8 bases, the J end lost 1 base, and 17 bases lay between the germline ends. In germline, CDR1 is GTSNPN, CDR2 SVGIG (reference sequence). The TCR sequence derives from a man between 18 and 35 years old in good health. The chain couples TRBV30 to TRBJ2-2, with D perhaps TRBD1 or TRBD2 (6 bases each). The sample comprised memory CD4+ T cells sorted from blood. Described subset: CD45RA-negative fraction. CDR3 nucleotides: TGTGCCAGGCTACAGGGTAGCGGGAACACCGGGGAGCTGTTTTTT. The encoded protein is CARLQGSGNTGELFF.